The rows below give T cell receptor beta chains drawn from one sample of a study of T cells of healthy individuals. One entry per CDR3 protein, called by TCRdb with MiXCR from the 5' RACE reads. The profile shows about 96,000 distinct CDR3 sequences, 15% to 20% of them singletons. The receptors shown here come from a human donor in good health. Both conserved end residues are part of each CDR3. The D gene is left open where the match is weak. Some rows have no size entry. The others give once, few or many, or a class for an expanded clone.

D gene: TRBD1
clone size: many
V gene: TRBV5-6
J gene: TRBJ1-1
CDR3 protein: CASSRGTVNTEAFF
CDR3 DNA: TGTGCCAGCAGCCGGGGGACAGTGAACACTGAAGCTTTCTTT

D gene: NA
clone size: NA
V gene: TRBV15
J gene: TRBJ2-2
CDR3 protein: CATSRDRFTGELFF
CDR3 DNA: TGTGCCACCAGCAGAGACAGGTTCACCGGGGAGCTGTTTTTT

D gene: TRBD2
clone size: NA
V gene: TRBV9
J gene: TRBJ2-5
CDR3 protein: CASSGSGLAWETQYF
CDR3 DNA: TGTGCCAGCAGCGGTTCGGGACTAGCGTGGGAGACCCAGTACTTC

D gene: TRBD2
clone size: few
V gene: TRBV12-3/TRBV12-4
J gene: TRBJ2-1
CDR3 protein: CASRPGTTTDEQFF
CDR3 DNA: TGTGCCAGCAGACCTGGGACTACCACAGATGAGCAGTTCTTC

D gene: NA
clone size: NA
V gene: TRBV28
J gene: TRBJ2-3
CDR3 protein: CASSLRLVRTNTDTQYF
CDR3 DNA: TGTGCCAGCAGTCTTAGACTAGTCCGAACGAATACAGATACGCAGTATTTT

D gene: NA
clone size: NA
V gene: TRBV28
J gene: TRBJ1-6
CDR3 protein: CASSPDSYYNSPLHF
CDR3 DNA: TGTGCCAGCAGTCCTGACAGCTATTATAATTCACCCCTCCACTTT

D gene: NA
clone size: few
V gene: TRBV20-1
J gene: TRBJ1-2
CDR3 protein: CSARDTKGQTEDYGYTF
CDR3 DNA: TGCAGTGCTAGAGATACGAAAGGACAGACAGAGGACTATGGCTACACCTTC

D gene: TRBD1
clone size: few
V gene: TRBV12-3/TRBV12-4
J gene: TRBJ2-2
CDR3 protein: CASSLTGGRTGELFF
CDR3 DNA: TGTGCCAGCAGTTTGACAGGGGGCAGAACCGGGGAGCTGTTTTTT

D gene: NA
clone size: few
V gene: TRBV27
J gene: TRBJ2-7
CDR3 protein: CASSHRVPSYEQYF
CDR3 DNA: TGTGCCAGCAGCCACCGGGTCCCTTCCTACGAGCAGTACTTC

D gene: NA
clone size: many
V gene: TRBV7-3
J gene: TRBJ2-2
CDR3 protein: CASSFGHNTGELFF
CDR3 DNA: TGTGCCAGCAGCTTTGGACATAACACCGGGGAGCTGTTTTTT

D gene: NA
clone size: NA
V gene: TRBV20-1
J gene: TRBJ2-7
CDR3 protein: CSAREPGDNYEQYF
CDR3 DNA: TGCAGTGCTAGAGAACCGGGGGATAACTACGAGCAGTACTTC

D gene: NA
clone size: NA
V gene: TRBV30
J gene: TRBJ1-3
CDR3 protein: CAWISPRGEGNTIYF
CDR3 DNA: TGTGCCTGGATCTCCCCCCGGGGGGAAGGAAACACCATATATTTT

D gene: NA
clone size: NA
V gene: TRBV27
J gene: TRBJ1-2
CDR3 protein: CASSLSLGYGYTF
CDR3 DNA: TGTGCCAGCAGTTTATCGTTGGGTTATGGCTACACCTTC

D gene: TRBD1
clone size: few
V gene: TRBV27
J gene: TRBJ2-2
CDR3 protein: CASSSYRGPTGELFF
CDR3 DNA: TGTGCCAGCAGTTCTTACAGGGGGCCCACCGGGGAGCTGTTTTTT

D gene: NA
clone size: NA
V gene: TRBV20-1
J gene: TRBJ2-3
CDR3 protein: CSASEPHTSTDTQYF
CDR3 DNA: TGCAGTGCTAGTGAACCCCACACGAGCACAGATACGCAGTATTTT

D gene: NA
clone size: NA
V gene: TRBV19
J gene: TRBJ1-5
CDR3 protein: CASSIDRGSAQHF
CDR3 DNA: TGTGCCAGTAGTATAGATCGGGGATCAGCCCAGCATTTT

D gene: NA
clone size: NA
V gene: TRBV6-6
J gene: TRBJ2-2
CDR3 protein: CAISTGTGELFF
CDR3 DNA: TGTGCCATCTCGACGGGCACCGGGGAGCTGTTTTTT

D gene: NA
clone size: NA
V gene: TRBV7-8
J gene: TRBJ1-5
CDR3 protein: CASSPSLVGSNQPQHF
CDR3 DNA: TGTGCCAGCAGCCCCAGTCTGGTAGGGAGCAATCAGCCCCAGCATTTT

D gene: NA
clone size: NA
V gene: TRBV6-5
J gene: TRBJ2-1
CDR3 protein: CASSSPASAGRNEQFF
CDR3 DNA: TGTGCCAGCAGTTCTCCCGCTAGCGCCGGAAGGAATGAGCAGTTCTTC

D gene: NA
clone size: NA
V gene: TRBV7-9
J gene: TRBJ2-5
CDR3 protein: CASSVTYQETQYF
CDR3 DNA: TGTGCCAGCAGCGTCACGTACCAAGAGACCCAGTACTTC

D gene: NA
clone size: few
V gene: TRBV6-5
J gene: TRBJ2-5
CDR3 protein: CASSSTLETQYF
CDR3 DNA: TGTGCCAGCAGCTCCACTTTAGAGACCCAGTACTTC

D gene: NA
clone size: few
V gene: TRBV27
J gene: TRBJ2-3
CDR3 protein: CASSLAPGLITDTQYF
CDR3 DNA: TGTGCCAGCAGTTTAGCCCCGGGACTCATCACAGATACGCAGTATTTT

D gene: NA
clone size: many
V gene: TRBV2
J gene: TRBJ2-3
CDR3 protein: CASQKYPTDTQYF
CDR3 DNA: TGTGCCAGCCAGAAGTACCCCACAGATACGCAGTATTTT

D gene: NA
clone size: NA
V gene: TRBV29-1
J gene: TRBJ2-3
CDR3 protein: CSVEENSGSTDTQYF
CDR3 DNA: TGCAGCGTTGAAGAGAACAGCGGGAGCACAGATACGCAGTATTTT

D gene: NA
clone size: few
V gene: TRBV4-1
J gene: TRBJ2-2
CDR3 protein: CASSQPPRGAELFF
CDR3 DNA: TGCGCCAGCAGCCAACCCCCCCGGGGCGCGGAGCTGTTTTTT

D gene: NA
clone size: NA
V gene: TRBV4-2
J gene: TRBJ2-7
CDR3 protein: CASSQPEGQVTYEQYF
CDR3 DNA: TGTGCCAGCAGCCAACCTGAAGGGCAGGTTACCTACGAGCAGTACTTC